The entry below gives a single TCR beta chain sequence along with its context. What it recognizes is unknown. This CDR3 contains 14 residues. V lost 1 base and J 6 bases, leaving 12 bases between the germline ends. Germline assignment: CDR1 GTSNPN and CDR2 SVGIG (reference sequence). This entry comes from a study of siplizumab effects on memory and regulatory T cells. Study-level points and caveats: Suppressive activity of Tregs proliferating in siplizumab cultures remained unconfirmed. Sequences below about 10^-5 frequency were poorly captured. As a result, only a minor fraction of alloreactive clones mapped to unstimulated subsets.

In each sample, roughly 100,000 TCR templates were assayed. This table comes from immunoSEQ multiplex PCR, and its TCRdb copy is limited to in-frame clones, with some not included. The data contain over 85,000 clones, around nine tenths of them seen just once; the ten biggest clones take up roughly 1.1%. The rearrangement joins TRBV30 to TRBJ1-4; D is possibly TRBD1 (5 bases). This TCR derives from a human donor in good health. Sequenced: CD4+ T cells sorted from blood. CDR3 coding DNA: TGTGCCTGGAGTGGGACCCCGGGGGATGAAAAACTGTTTTTT. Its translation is CAWSGTPGDEKLFF.